These 18 T cell receptor beta chains were sequenced from one sample in a study of blood T cell repertoires in COVID-19. Profiled with immunoSEQ multiplex PCR; TCRdb holds only in-frame clones, not every one. This table has 230,000 or so clones, 84% appearing once. Sequenced: peripheral blood. Receptor source: a woman in her forties who had recovered from COVID-19.

The chain links TRBV28 to TRBJ1-1; D gene unclear. V was cut by 8 bases and J by 6 bases, with 10 bases left in between. There are 11 residues in the CDR3. Germline V gives CDR1 MDHEN, CDR2 SYDVKM. CDR3 in amino acids: CASGVIAEAFF. The CDR3 coding sequence is TGTGCCAGCGGAGTGATAGCTGAAGCTTTCTTT.

As for this clone: This CDR3 is also generated by other DNA sequences in the sample. V and J are TRBV5-6 and TRBJ2-5; TRBD2 matches at 7 bases. Per germline, CDR1 SGHDT and CDR2 YYEEEE. There are 13 residues in the CDR3. V gave up 2 bases and J gave up 2 bases; unmatched junction bases: 0. The CDR3 sequence: CASSFSGQETQYF. As DNA, the CDR3 is TGTGCCAGCAGCTTTAGCGGGCAAGAGACCCAGTACTTC.

The CDR3 DNA sequence: TGCGCCAGCAGCCCCGGGGGGGACACAGATACGCAGTATTTT. Its protein is CASSPGGDTDTQYF. The rearrangement joins TRBV5-1 to TRBJ2-3; TRBD2 aligns across 8 bases. Unmatched junction bases numbered 3, after V lost 4 bases and J lost 2 bases. Germline CDR1 and CDR2: SGHRS and YFSETQ. This CDR3 is 14 amino acids long.

The CDR3: CASSEAAGTGAPSSYEQYF. For the CDR3, the DNA is TGTGCCAGCAGTGAAGCGGCCGGGACAGGGGCTCCTTCCTCCTACGAGCAGTACTTC. The J gene is TRBJ2-7, the V gene TRBV6-1; 10 bases are shared with TRBD1. With V trimmed by 0 bases and J by 0 bases, 11 bases remained unmatched. The CDR3 extends over 19 amino acids. The germline gives CDR1 MNHNS, CDR2 SASEGT.

The chain recombines TRBV6-6 with TRBJ1-1; 8 positions agree with TRBD1. The trim removed 6 bases at V and 6 bases at J, leaving 6 bases unmatched. The germline CDR1 and CDR2 sequences are MNHNY and SVGAGI (reference sequence). CDR3 length equals 13 residues. CDR3: CASRPRQGSEAFF. For the CDR3, the DNA is TGTGCCAGCAGGCCTCGACAGGGGTCTGAAGCTTTCTTT.

The chain carries TRBV10-3 and TRBJ2-7; 7 nucleotides align to TRBD2. The V gene's germline CDR1 is ENHRY and CDR2 SYGVKD. The CDR3 is 14 residues long. Trimming removed 4 bases from V and 0 bases from J; junction bases left unmatched: 3. This CDR3 is CAISARTSSYEQYF. CDR3 bases: TGTGCCATCAGTGCCAGGACTAGCTCCTACGAGCAGTACTTC.

This rearrangement joins TRBV5-1 to TRBJ1-5; the D is unclear. Trimming left V 0 bases short and J 3 bases short, with 13 bases between. The CDR3 spans 16 residues. From germline, CDR1 is SGHRS and CDR2 YFSETQ. The CDR3 is CASSLGDTRNNQPQHF. CDR3 DNA: TGCGCCAGCAGCTTGGGCGACACAAGAAACAATCAGCCCCAGCATTTT.

V and J are TRBV3-1 (or the pseudogene TRBV3-2) and TRBJ2-1; TRBD2 matches 9 bases. The length of the CDR3 is 16 residues. The junction had 6 bases not matched to a gene; V was cut back by 1 base and J by 5 bases. Looked up from germline, CDR1 is LGHDT and CDR2 is YNNKEL (reference sequence). In DNA, the CDR3 is TGTGCCAGCAGCCAAGTCGCAGCGGGGGGACACAATGAGCAGTTCTTC. Protein: CASSQVAAGGHNEQFF.

The genes are TRBV5-6 and TRBJ2-5; the match to TRBD1 covers 7 bases. The CDR3 loop spans 15 amino acids. Germline CDR1 reads SGHDT; CDR2 reads YYEEEE. V lost 4 bases to trimming and J lost 1 base; unmatched junction nucleotides: 7. The CDR3 is CASSHTGTAQETQYF. CDR3 nucleotide sequence: TGTGCCAGCAGCCACACCGGGACAGCCCAAGAGACCCAGTACTTC.

The CDR3 DNA reads as TGTGCCAGCAGTTACGGGACAGGGGGGAATCAGCCCCAGCATTTT. It codes for CASSYGTGGNQPQHF. V usage is TRBV28 and J usage is TRBJ1-5, with 11 positions matching TRBD1. After removal of 4 bases from V and 4 bases from J, the junction contained 3 bases not matched to a gene. The germline gives CDR1 MDHEN, CDR2 SYDVKM. This CDR3 has 15 residues.

This chain links TRBV7-2 with TRBJ1-1; D is uncertain. The V end was cut by 3 bases, the J end by 10 bases, with 12 bases between. The CDR3 spans 12 residues. Germline V gene data show CDR1 as SGHTA and CDR2 as FQGNSA. The CDR3 DNA is TGTGCCAGCAGCTTCGGGAGATCTCGAGCTTTCTTT. Translating it yields CASSFGRSRAFF.

This rearrangement joins TRBV4-2 to TRBJ1-2; 9 bases are a match to TRBD1. The trim removed 0 bases at V and 5 bases at J, leaving 7 bases unmatched. Germline V gene sequence: CDR1 LGHNA, CDR2 YNFKEQ. This CDR3 has 16 residues. The CDR3 DNA sequence: TGTGCCAGCAGCCAAGATTTGGGGACAGGGCAATATGGCTACACCTTC. It yields the protein CASSQDLGTGQYGYTF.

The table lists this clone with many counts. V and J are TRBV6-2 or TRBV6-3 and TRBJ2-7, with TRBD2 matching 7 bases. Trimming at V came to 5 bases and at J to 3 bases, leaving 10 bases not matched to a gene. Germline V gives CDR1 MNHEY, CDR2 SVGEGT. CDR3 length: 15 residues. In DNA, the CDR3 is TGTGCCAGCAGTGACCTGCTGGGGGGGGGCTACGAGCAGTACTTC. It codes for CASSDLLGGGYEQYF.

The J gene is TRBJ1-2, the V gene TRBV19; the D gene is possibly TRBD1 (5 bases). Trimming shortened V by 5 bases and J by 3 bases, and 13 bases separated the two germline ends. Per germline, CDR1 LNHDA and CDR2 SQIVND (reference sequence). The CDR3 runs to 14 residues. The CDR3, as DNA: TGTGCCAGTAGTGATACAGGAGTCCACTATGGCTACACCTTC. Translation: CASSDTGVHYGYTF. Based on the CDR3 plus reference TRBV19 and TRBJ1-2, the full variable domain is DGGITQSPKYLFRKEGQNVTLSCEQNLNHDAMYWYRQDPGQGLRLIYYSQIVNDFQKGDIAEGYSVSREKKESFPLTVTSAQKNPTAFYLCASSDTGVHYGYTFGSGTRLTVV.

V gene TRBV9 combines with J gene TRBJ1-4; TRBD1 agrees at 7 bases. CDR3 length: 17 residues. Germline V gene data show CDR1 as SGDLS and CDR2 as YYNGEE. The V segment lost 1 base and the J segment 1 base; nucleotides outside the gene matches: 7. The CDR3 protein is CASSVLGGSGTNEKLFF. The CDR3 nucleotides read TGTGCCAGCAGCGTATTAGGGGGCTCAGGAACTAATGAAAAACTGTTTTTT.

The count of this clone is one. The chain combines TRBV14 with TRBJ1-2; no definite D call. V dropped 1 base and J dropped 5 bases, with 8 bases sitting between them. This CDR3 region has 13 residues. The germline CDR1 and CDR2 sequences are SGHDN and FVKESK. The CDR3 reads CASSQGADYGYTF. The CDR3 DNA sequence: TGTGCCAGCAGCCAAGGGGCCGATTATGGCTACACCTTC.

V and J are TRBV7-6 and TRBJ2-7; maybe TRBD1 (5 bases). V was clipped by 0 bases and J by 5 bases, with 14 bases between them. The germline V gene has CDR1 SGHVS and CDR2 FNYEAQ. The length of the CDR3 is 15 residues. CDR3 residues: CASSLAGRDEHEQYF. The CDR3 nucleotides read TGTGCCAGCAGCTTAGCTGGCAGGGATGAACACGAGCAGTACTTC.

The CDR3 DNA is TGTGCCAGTAATGCAGGGGGCGCCGGCTATGGCTACACCTTC. Its translation: CASNAGGAGYGYTF. The genes are TRBV19 and TRBJ1-2; 8 bases fit TRBD1. Trimming removed 7 bases from V and 4 bases from J; junction bases left unmatched: 8. Looked up from germline, CDR1 is LNHDA and CDR2 is SQIVND (reference sequence). This CDR3 contains 14 residues.